Sequencing of this T cell receptor (beta chain) was carried out in a study of Ad26.COV2.S vaccination and SARS-CoV-2 variants. Overall study results and limits: Comparability of non-spike TCR breadth was observed across vaccine and placebo recipients.

A note on this clone: Its antigen is as yet unknown.

Repertoires were generated with immunoSEQ multiplex PCR, while TCRdb's copy carries only in-frame clones and drops some. This sample has some 180,000 clones, with around 90% found just once. The sequence derives from a human donor who had recovered from COVID-19. Sequenced here: peripheral blood, sampled after recovery from COVID-19.

CDR3 nucleotide sequence: TGTGCCAGCAGTTTCGACAGGGGACGCGAAAAACTGTTTTTT. Protein product: CASSFDRGREKLFF. The J gene is TRBJ1-4, the V gene TRBV28; 8 bases map to TRBD1. Germline assignment: CDR1 MDHEN and CDR2 SYDVKM. The V gene end was trimmed by 3 bases and the J gene end by 8 bases; junction bases not matched to a gene: 5. The CDR3 extends over 14 amino acids.